The 28 T cell receptor beta chains below all came from one sample that was sequenced in a study of sequential checkpoint blockade in melanoma. The sample's treatment: randomized to nivolumab then ipilimumab (arm A) or the reverse (arm B). TCRdb's table, derived via immunoSEQ multiplex PCR, lists solely in-frame clones and lacks some. The sample consists of 6,000 or so clones, around 48% of them appearing once. This specimen was CD8+ T cells sorted from blood (inferred from file names), taken from a patient given nivolumab and ipilimumab in sequence. These receptors originate from a human patient with melanoma. Some clones in this sample may be carry-over from other donors' samples.

The V gene is TRBV29-1, the J gene TRBJ2-7; 7 bases map to TRBD1. Germline CDR1 and CDR2: SQVTM and ANQGSEA. The CDR3 is made up of 11 amino acids. Trimming removed 7 bases from V and 5 bases from J; junction bases left unmatched: 5. The CDR3 region has the DNA TGCAGCGCTACAGGGGAAGACGAGCAGTACTTC. It is translated as CSATGEDEQYF.

As regards this clone: Given a much more abundant clone one base away, this may be a read error. The chain couples TRBV4-2 to TRBJ1-6; 11 bases agree with TRBD1. This CDR3 contains 16 residues. Germline V gene lookup returns CDR1 LGHNA and CDR2 YNFKEQ. Unmatched junction bases numbered 5, after V lost 3 bases and J lost 7 bases. CDR3 in amino acids: CASSQGQGVWNSPLHF. CDR3 DNA sequence: TGTGCCAGCAGCCAGGGACAGGGGGTTTGGAATTCACCCCTCCACTTT.

This clone was seen only a few times. The V call is TRBV6-1, the J call TRBJ1-5, with D maybe TRBD1 (6 bases). From germline, CDR1 is MNHNS and CDR2 SASEGT. Trimming removed 6 bases at V and 0 bases at J, with 12 bases between. The CDR3 is 15 residues long. The CDR3 is CASRLSGDSNQPQHF. Written as DNA, the CDR3 is TGTGCCAGCAGACTCTCAGGGGATAGCAATCAGCCCCAGCATTTT.

The chain recombines TRBV11-2 with TRBJ1-3; no definite D call. V dropped 9 bases and J dropped 0 bases, with 9 bases sitting between them. CDR1 and CDR2 from the germline V gene are SGHAT and FQNNGV. The CDR3 has 13 residues. This CDR3 reads CASKQSSGNTIYF. CDR3 coding DNA: TGTGCCAGTAAACAGAGCTCTGGAAACACCATATATTTT.

As regards this clone: One end of the junction varies from germline; a read error may be responsible. The rearrangement links TRBV4-1 to TRBJ2-7, with D tentatively TRBD1 (7 bases). The length of the CDR3 is 15 residues. In germline, CDR1 is MGHRA, CDR2 YSYEKL. This CDR3 is CASSQESGRGDEQYF. The CDR3 region has the DNA TGTGCCAGCAGCCAAGAATCCGGCAGGGGGGACGAGCAGTACTTC.

This clone has just a few counts. V is TRBV27 and J is TRBJ2-7, with TRBD1 identical over 9 bases. The junction had 3 bases not matched to a gene; V was cut back by 6 bases and J by 0 bases. This CDR3 has 14 amino acids. In germline, CDR1 is MNHEY, CDR2 SMNVEV (reference sequence). The CDR3 DNA reads as TGTGCCAGCAGCGTGACAGGGGGCTCCTACGAGCAGTACTTC. It translates to CASSVTGGSYEQYF.

In its sample, this clone was seen once. The chain couples TRBV28 to TRBJ2-7, with unresolved D. The germline V gene encodes CDR1 MDHEN and CDR2 SYDVKM. The CDR3 is 13 residues long. Trimming left V 2 bases short and J 2 bases short, with 7 bases between. Here the CDR3 reads CASSLTVTYEQYF. The CDR3 DNA reads as TGTGCCAGCAGTTTAACAGTTACCTACGAGCAGTACTTC.

This chain uses TRBV4-3 with TRBJ2-7; 8 bases map to TRBD2. Germline CDR1 and CDR2: LGHNA and YSLEER. Trimming removed 1 base from V and 4 bases from J; junction bases left unmatched: 6. CDR3 length equals 15 residues. For the CDR3, the DNA is TGCGCCAGCAGCCAAGGACGGGGGGGCGGGTACGAGCAGTACTTC. Protein product: CASSQGRGGGYEQYF.

The chain employs TRBV5-4 and TRBJ1-2; D gene ambiguous. Per germline, CDR1 SGHNT and CDR2 YYREEE (reference sequence). The CDR3 sequence is 15 residues long. Between the trimmed V and J ends, which lost 2 bases and 0 bases, there was a span of 11 bases. The CDR3, as DNA: TGTGCCAGCAGCTTAATAACAGAGCCTAACTATGGCTACACCTTC. Protein sequence: CASSLITEPNYGYTF.

The chain has TRBV9 and TRBJ1-6; 8 positions agree with TRBD1. Looked up from germline, CDR1 is SGDLS and CDR2 is YYNGEE. This CDR3 is built from 14 residues. V lost 3 bases, J lost 8 bases, and 4 bases stayed unmatched. The CDR3: CASSGTGSHSPLHF. The CDR3, as DNA: TGTGCCAGCAGCGGGACAGGGTCCCATTCACCCCTCCACTTT.

The V call is TRBV6-5, the J call TRBJ2-7; perhaps TRBD1 as D (6 bases). Trimming pared 4 bases from V and 3 bases from J, leaving 16 bases between. The germline gives CDR1 MNHEY, CDR2 SVGAGI. The CDR3 runs 15 residues. The CDR3 coding sequence is TGTGCCAGCAGTTCCCTCTCCGGGACATACTACGAGCAGTACTTC. It is translated as CASSSLSGTYYEQYF.

The rearrangement joins TRBV28 to TRBJ2-7; TRBD2 matches at 8 bases. The V gene's germline CDR1 is MDHEN and CDR2 SYDVKM. The CDR3 runs to 16 residues. The V and J ends lost 1 base and 7 bases, in that order; junction bases with no gene match: 12. CDR3 bases: TGTGCCAGCAGTTTATTTGGCGGGGGGATCTCGGGAGAGCAGTACTTC. It encodes CASSLFGGGISGEQYF.

Here the CDR3 reads CASSQEAASSYEQYF. The CDR3 coding sequence is TGCGCCAGCAGCCAAGAGGCCGCTTCCTCCTACGAGCAGTACTTC. The rearrangement uses TRBV4-1 and TRBJ2-7; D not resolved. The CDR3 spans 15 residues. Germline loops: CDR1 MGHRA, CDR2 YSYEKL. With 0 bases removed from V and 0 bases from J, the gap between germline ends came to 9 bases.

This rearrangement joins TRBV28 to TRBJ2-7; the D is unclear. Trimming took 1 base from V and 2 from J, leaving 9 bases between them. Germline lookup yields CDR1 MDHEN and CDR2 SYDVKM. The CDR3 has 14 amino acids. The chain's CDR3 is CASSLSGEAYEQYF. CDR3 nucleotides: TGTGCCAGCAGTTTATCTGGAGAAGCCTACGAGCAGTACTTC.

V is TRBV27 and J is TRBJ2-7; the match to TRBD1 covers 7 bases. The length of the CDR3 is 13 residues. V was clipped by 6 bases and J by 1 base; unmatched bases: 3. CDR1 MNHEY and CDR2 SMNVEV come from the germline V gene (reference sequence). For the CDR3, the DNA is TGTGCCAGCAGCGACAGGGTATCCTACGAGCAGTACTTC. The encoded protein is CASSDRVSYEQYF.

This chain joins TRBV5-6 and TRBJ2-7; TRBD1 matches 7 bases. Unmatched junction bases numbered 6, after V lost 1 base and J lost 5 bases. The germline V gene has CDR1 SGHDT and CDR2 YYEEEE. This CDR3 comprises 14 residues. Here the CDR3 DNA reads TGTGCCAGCAGCTTGACCGACAGGGTGGACGAGCAGTACTTC. It encodes CASSLTDRVDEQYF.

In the case of this clone: A far larger clone is one base from this, pointing to a likely read error. V and J are TRBV1 and TRBJ1-2. TRBV1 is a listed pseudogene. This CDR3 contains 16 residues. CDR3 sequence (DNA): TGCACCAGCAGCCAAGATAGCGGGGTTTCTAACTATGGCTACACCTTC. It translates to CTSSQDSGVSNYGYTF.

The chain links TRBV7-2 to TRBJ2-7; D is perhaps TRBD2 (6 bases). The CDR3 loop spans 12 amino acids. Germline V gene data show CDR1 as SGHTA and CDR2 as FQGNSA. With 4 bases removed from V and 7 bases from J, the gap between germline ends came to 11 bases. The chain's CDR3 is CASSSGLTEQYF. Here the CDR3 DNA reads TGTGCCAGCAGCTCGGGACTCACTGAGCAGTACTTC.

This clone appeared once. V is TRBV28 and J is TRBJ2-5; 11 positions match TRBD2. This CDR3 has 18 residues. The ends lost 5 bases at V and 4 bases at J; junction bases unmatched: 15. Germline V gives CDR1 MDHEN, CDR2 SYDVKM. The CDR3 region is CASSSQSGSSGGPETQYF. CDR3 in DNA: TGTGCCAGCAGTAGTCAATCGGGTTCTAGCGGGGGGCCAGAGACCCAGTACTTC.

By share, this clone counts as medium-sized. This rearrangement joins TRBV4-3 to TRBJ1-1; 7 bases are a match to TRBD1. J lost 4 bases, V lost 1 base, and 0 bases had no gene match. The CDR3 sequence is 13 residues long. The germline V gene encodes CDR1 LGHNA and CDR2 YSLEER. The CDR3 sequence: CASSQGQGTEAFF. As DNA, the CDR3 is TGCGCCAGCAGCCAAGGACAGGGCACTGAAGCTTTCTTT.

This clone occurred a few times. A far larger clone is one nucleotide away, so this likely arose from a read error. The V gene is TRBV5-8, the J gene TRBJ1-5; weak D call: TRBD1 (6 bases). The V end lost 4 bases, the J end lost 7 bases, and 15 bases lay between the germline ends. Germline assignment: CDR1 SGHTS and CDR2 YDEGEE. The CDR3 has 14 amino acids. CDR3: CASSQEQGIQPQHF. The DNA of the CDR3 is TGTGCCAGCAGCCAAGAGCAGGGGATACAGCCCCAGCATTTT.

This clone counts as medium-sized. The CDR3 bases are TGTGCCAGCTCTCTAGGGGCGGGGACCGGGGAGCTGTTTTTT. As protein: CASSLGAGTGELFF. This rearrangement joins TRBV7-2 to TRBJ2-2; D might be TRBD2 (6 bases). The CDR3 consists of 14 residues. Germline CDR1 is SGHTA and CDR2 is FQGNSA. Trimming removed 8 bases from V and 5 bases from J, with 15 bases in between. Together with reference TRBV7-2 and TRBJ2-2, the CDR3 gives the full variable domain: GAGVSQSPSNKVTEKGKDVELRCDPISGHTALYWYRQSLGQGLEFLIYFQGNSAPDKSGLPSDRFSAERTGGSVSTLTIQRTQQEDSAVYLCASSLGAGTGELFFGEGSRLTVL.

Relative to its sample, this clone is medium-sized. This chain uses TRBV27 with TRBJ2-7, with D tentatively TRBD1 (6 bases). Trimming took off 6 bases at V and 4 bases at J, with 16 bases between the two ends. CDR1 and CDR2 from the germline V gene are MNHEY and SMNVEV (reference sequence). This CDR3 has 14 residues. The CDR3 DNA is TGTGCCAGCAGCTCGGGTGGGGGCAAGTACGAGCAGTACTTC. It specifies CASSSGGGKYEQYF.

This chain connects TRBV5-4 to TRBJ1-1; D call uncertain. Germline V gene data show CDR1 as SGHNT and CDR2 as YYREEE (reference sequence). V was pared by 5 bases and J by 5 bases, with 16 bases between. The CDR3 is 14 amino acids. The CDR3 bases are TGTGCCAGCAGAGCCGGAGGGTTGGGGACTGAAGCTTTCTTT. It is translated as CASRAGGLGTEAFF. Complete variable domain (other parts from reference TRBV5-4 and TRBJ1-1): ETGVTQSPTHLIKTRGQQVTLRCSSQSGHNTVSWYQQALGQGPQFIFQYYREEENGRGNFPPRFSGLQFPNYSSELNVNALELDDSALYLCASRAGGLGTEAFFGQGTRLTVV.

V is TRBV5-6 and J is TRBJ2-7; D is possibly TRBD2 (6 bases). Germline assignment: CDR1 SGHDT and CDR2 YYEEEE. With 7 bases removed from V and 3 bases from J, the gap between germline ends came to 14 bases. There are 13 residues in the CDR3. CDR3 sequence reads: CASGTREDYEQYF. Here the CDR3 DNA reads TGTGCCAGCGGGACCAGGGAGGACTACGAGCAGTACTTC.

The chain recombines TRBV5-1 with TRBJ2-7, with 14 bases lining up with TRBD2. Losses at the gene ends were 4 bases for V and 3 bases for J; bases not matched to a gene: 6. CDR1 and CDR2 (germline): SGHRS, YFSETQ. This CDR3 contains 16 residues. Here the CDR3 reads CASSAGLAGEVYEQYF. In nucleotides, the CDR3 is TGCGCCAGCAGCGCGGGACTAGCGGGGGAGGTCTACGAGCAGTACTTC.

This clone was seen only a few times. It differs at one base from a far larger clone, so likely a read error. Since no conserved phenylalanine or tryptophan closes the CDR3, a read error is the likely cause. The J gene is TRBJ2-7, the V gene TRBV11-3; unclear D gene. Trimming cost V 1 base and J 2 bases, with 9 bases left between them. Germline V lookup: CDR1 SGHNT, CDR2 YENEEA. This CDR3 has 14 residues. The CDR3 DNA sequence: TGTGCCAGCAGCTTAGCTGCCACAGCCTACGAGCAGTACTGC. It is translated as CASSLAATAYEQYC.

Sample share makes this clone medium-sized. The sample carries other DNA sequences with the same CDR3. The rearrangement joins TRBV19 to TRBJ2-7, with 11 bases aligning to TRBD1. The length of the CDR3 is 13 residues. Germline V lookup: CDR1 LNHDA, CDR2 SQIVND (reference sequence). The V segment lost 10 bases and the J segment 1 base; nucleotides outside the gene matches: 3. The CDR3 sequence: CATGTGGSYEQYF. CDR3 nucleotide sequence: TGTGCCACTGGGACAGGGGGGTCCTACGAGCAGTACTTC.